The 29 T cell receptor beta chains given below trace back to one sample, sequenced in a study of somatic mutations in cytotoxic T cells in rheumatoid arthritis. Sequencing was performed with immunoSEQ multiplex PCR; in TCRdb, only in-frame clones are kept and a portion is missing. The table records fewer than 30,000 clones, roughly 70% of them present only once. Sequencing was done on a sample of CD8+ T cells sorted from blood. The receptors derive from a woman aged 18 to 35 in good health.

This clone has a single count. The genes are TRBV27 and TRBJ2-7; no definite D call. This CDR3 spans 14 amino acids. Germline V CDR1 and CDR2: MNHEY, SMNVEV (reference sequence). V was shortened by 3 bases and J by 0 bases, with 9 bases between the two germline ends. CDR3 in amino acids: CASSFLGGSYEQYF. CDR3 nucleotide sequence: TGTGCCAGCAGTTTCCTAGGTGGCTCCTACGAGCAGTACTTC.

The rearrangement joins TRBV28 to TRBJ1-4; unclear D gene. Trimming took off 5 bases at V and 8 bases at J, with 6 bases between the two ends. Germline lookup yields CDR1 MDHEN and CDR2 SYDVKM. The CDR3 contains 11 residues. As DNA, the CDR3 is TGTGCCAGCAGTCTGGGAGAAAAACTGTTTTTT. Translating it yields CASSLGEKLFF.

In regard to this clone: At one boundary the junction diverges from the germline segment, which might be a read error. The chain recombines TRBV5-3 with TRBJ2-3; TRBD2 matches 8 bases. TRBV5-3 is an ORF, with its function uncertain. This CDR3 has 20 residues. The CDR3 is CARREPLEFRGGPGTDMQYF. DNA for the CDR3: TGTGCCAGAAGAGAACCCCTGGAGTTCCGGGGGGGCCCTGGCACAGATATGCAGTATTTT.

To note about this clone: This specimen includes other DNA sequences encoding the same CDR3. This chain links TRBV6-5 with TRBJ1-1; D is unclear. CDR3 size: 14 residues. CDR1 MNHEY and CDR2 SVGAGI come from the germline V gene. Trimming stripped 2 bases from V and 0 bases from J, with 7 bases between. The CDR3 DNA follows: TGTGCCAGCAGTTACGGCGGGATGAACACTGAAGCTTTCTTT. The encoded protein is CASSYGGMNTEAFF.

The CDR3 sequence: CASSPGQKNQPQHF. CDR3 DNA: TGTGCCAGCAGCCCGGGACAGAAAAATCAGCCCCAGCATTTT. V usage is TRBV19 and J usage is TRBJ1-5, with 7 bases fitting TRBD1. The CDR3 length is 14 residues. J lost 4 bases, V lost 9 bases, and 9 bases had no gene match. Germline CDR1 LNHDA, CDR2 SQIVND (reference sequence). The full variable domain, in which reference TRBV19 and TRBJ1-5 provide the parts outside the CDR3, is DGGITQSPKYLFRKEGQNVTLSCEQNLNHDAMYWYRQDPGQGLRLIYYSQIVNDFQKGDIAEGYSVSREKKESFPLTVTSAQKNPTAFYLCASSPGQKNQPQHFGDGTRLSIL.

This sequence joins TRBV6-4 and TRBJ2-2, with a possible D match to TRBD1 (6 bases). Per germline, CDR1 MRHNA and CDR2 SNTAGT. V was shortened by 3 bases and J by 0 bases, with 8 bases between the two germline ends. The CDR3 loop spans 15 amino acids. This CDR3 reads CASSEGTPNTGELFF. The CDR3 bases are TGTGCCAGCAGTGAAGGGACACCGAACACCGGGGAGCTGTTTTTT.

The gene calls are TRBV25-1 and TRBJ2-1; no firm D call. V was clipped by 3 bases and J by 6 bases, with 9 bases between them. This CDR3 is 13 amino acids long. The germline CDR1 and CDR2 sequences are MGHDK and SYGVNS. CDR3 region: CASSDVIGNEQFF. Here the CDR3 DNA reads TGTGCCAGCAGTGACGTCATTGGCAATGAGCAGTTCTTC.

The rearrangement uses TRBV28 and TRBJ1-3, with D possibly TRBD1 on 5 matching bases. Germline V gene data show CDR1 as MDHEN and CDR2 as SYDVKM. The CDR3 length is 16 residues. V was shortened by 6 bases and J by 2 bases, with 17 bases between the two germline ends. CDR3 in DNA: TGTGCCAGCAGCTCTCTTTTCGGGGGTGCTGGAAACACCATATATTTT. Translating it yields CASSSLFGGAGNTIYF.

The CDR3 nucleotides are TGTGCCAGCAGCTTGGGAGGGGCACAGGGGGCCGCTAACTATGGCTACACCTTC. As protein: CASSLGGAQGAANYGYTF. The chain combines TRBV5-4 with TRBJ1-2; 9 bases are shared with TRBD1. Per germline, CDR1 SGHNT and CDR2 YYREEE (reference sequence). This CDR3 contains 18 residues. The J segment lost 0 bases and the V segment lost 0 bases, leaving 9 bases of the junction unmatched.

This clone showed up just a few times. The rearrangement uses TRBV15 and TRBJ2-7; D is unresolved. V lost 6 bases and J 0 bases, leaving 12 bases between the germline ends. Germline CDR1 is LNHNV and CDR2 is YYDKDF (reference sequence). The CDR3 has 14 amino acids. This CDR3 is CATRDIQSSYEQYF. The DNA of the CDR3 is TGTGCCACCAGAGACATCCAGAGCTCCTACGAGCAGTACTTC.

V and J are TRBV19 and TRBJ2-7; D possibly corresponds to TRBD2 (5 bases). This CDR3 has 13 residues. Per germline, CDR1 LNHDA and CDR2 SQIVND (reference sequence). V lost 1 base, J lost 3 bases, and 7 bases lay in between. CDR3 DNA sequence: TGTGCCAGTAGTATAGCCGAGGGCTACGAGCAGTACTTC. Protein sequence: CASSIAEGYEQYF.

The CDR3 region is CASSRLAGGPDEQFF. In DNA, the CDR3 is TGTGCCAGCTCCAGACTAGCGGGAGGGCCCGATGAGCAGTTCTTC. The chain recombines TRBV7-2 with TRBJ2-1, with 14 bases matching TRBD2. The CDR3 runs 15 residues. Germline values: CDR1 SGHTA, CDR2 FQGNSA. The V gene end was trimmed by 8 bases and the J gene end by 8 bases; junction bases not matched to a gene: 8.

The chain couples TRBV6-5 to TRBJ2-5; D gene ambiguous. CDR1 is MNHEY, CDR2 SVGAGI, per germline. Trimming took 5 bases from V and 1 from J, leaving 8 bases between them. The CDR3 extends over 13 amino acids. This CDR3 reads CASSLWFQETQYF. The CDR3 DNA reads TGTGCCAGCAGTCTTTGGTTCCAAGAGACCCAGTACTTC.

V gene TRBV28 combines with J gene TRBJ2-1; 8 bases line up with TRBD1. Per germline, CDR1 MDHEN and CDR2 SYDVKM. Trimming at V came to 3 bases and at J to 6 bases, leaving 7 bases not matched to a gene. The CDR3 consists of 15 residues. DNA of the CDR3: TGTGCCAGCAGTTTTCCCTACAGGGGGAGCAATGAGCAGTTCTTC. Translation gives CASSFPYRGSNEQFF.

This rearrangement joins TRBV30 to TRBJ2-2; weak D call: TRBD1 (6 bases). Trimming stripped 5 bases from V and 5 bases from J, with 12 bases between. CDR1 GTSNPN and CDR2 SVGIG come from the germline V gene (reference sequence). The CDR3 is made up of 13 amino acids. CDR3 nucleotide sequence: TGTGCCTGGCGCCAGCAGGGGACCGGGGAGCTGTTTTTT. Translated: CAWRQQGTGELFF.

The chain combines TRBV5-8 with TRBJ2-3, with TRBD1 matching over 7 bases. This CDR3 is 15 amino acids long. Germline loops: CDR1 SGHTS, CDR2 YDEGEE. V shed 5 bases, J shed 0 bases, and the junction held 6 bases outside the gene matches. The CDR3 DNA reads as TGTGCCAGCAGTTCCGGGACAGTTAGCACAGATACGCAGTATTTT. This translates into CASSSGTVSTDTQYF.

The J gene is TRBJ2-7, the V gene TRBV11-3, with 12 bases fitting TRBD2. Per the germline V gene, CDR1 is SGHNT and CDR2 is YENEEA. V trimming: 2 bases; J trimming: 6 bases; junction bases outside the gene matches: 11. The CDR3 spans 17 residues. The CDR3 region is CASSLSLPTSGGGEQYV. The CDR3, as DNA: TGTGCCAGCAGCTTAAGCCTTCCGACTAGCGGGGGCGGCGAGCAGTACGTC.

The chain employs TRBV6-1 and TRBJ2-7; D not resolved. This CDR3 spans 18 amino acids. Trimming took 2 bases from V and 4 from J, leaving 24 bases between them. Germline V gene lookup returns CDR1 MNHNS and CDR2 SASEGT. The CDR3 here is CASSESVKWKIVAYEQYF. CDR3 nucleotides: TGTGCCAGCAGTGAAAGCGTGAAGTGGAAAATAGTGGCGTACGAGCAGTACTTC.

J is TRBJ1-1 and V is TRBV5-6, with a tentative D call TRBD1 (6 bases). The V gene lost 2 bases and the J gene lost 6 bases, with 11 bases spanning the gap. This CDR3 comprises 13 residues. The germline CDR1 and CDR2 sequences are SGHDT and YYEEEE. In DNA form, the CDR3 reads TGTGCCAGCAGCTTAGGGGGGCTCGCTGAAGCTTTCTTT. Protein product: CASSLGGLAEAFF.

This clone appeared a single time. The chain combines TRBV27 with TRBJ2-2; 9 bases map to TRBD2. Germline trimming cut 5 bases from V and 8 bases from J; bases unmatched to any gene: 15. Germline CDR1 MNHEY, CDR2 SMNVEV (reference sequence). The CDR3 length is 17 residues. In DNA, the CDR3 is TGTGCCAGCAGTCCCCTTGGAGGTAGCGGGAGCACGGGGGAGCTGTTTTTT. Translation gives CASSPLGGSGSTGELFF.

The chain is built from TRBV30 and TRBJ2-1; maybe TRBD2 (5 bases). The V end was cut by 2 bases, the J end by 6 bases, with 23 bases between. Germline CDR1 reads GTSNPN; CDR2 reads SVGIG (reference sequence). CDR3 length: 17 residues. The CDR3 here is CAWSRGNTALLTNEQFF. In nucleotides, the CDR3 is TGTGCCTGGAGTCGAGGGAATACGGCCTTACTAACCAATGAGCAGTTCTTC.

The chain links TRBV6-1 to TRBJ1-2, with D hard to call. CDR3 length equals 17 residues. Per the germline V gene, CDR1 is MNHNS and CDR2 is SASEGT. Trimming shortened V by 3 bases and J by 8 bases, and 25 bases separated the two germline ends. The CDR3 region has the DNA TGTGCCAGCAGTGATAGGGTCGGCGGCGCCTCAAGAAAGGGCTACACCTTC. Amino acids: CASSDRVGGASRKGYTF.

The rearrangement links TRBV2 to TRBJ1-5; D may be TRBD1 (5 bases). CDR3 size: 16 residues. From germline, CDR1 is SNHLY and CDR2 FYNNEI. Trimming left V 6 bases short and J 5 bases short, with 20 bases between. CDR3 coding DNA: TGTGCCAGCAGCGCGTGGGGTGGGAGGGGAGATCAGCCCCAGCATTTT. Translation gives CASSAWGGRGDQPQHF.

This rearrangement joins TRBV21-1 to TRBJ1-1; the tabulated D call, TRBD1, remains unverified against the DNA. TRBV21-1 is reported as a pseudogene. The CDR3 is 15 residues long. The CDR3 coding sequence is TGTGCCAGCAGCAAGCTCCACAGGGGGAACACTGAAGCTTTCTTT. It specifies CASSKLHRGNTEAFF.

V gene TRBV29-1 combines with J gene TRBJ2-7; tentative D call: TRBD2 (6 bases). Germline V gene lookup returns CDR1 SQVTM and CDR2 ANQGSEA. The V end lost 8 bases, the J end lost 3 bases, and 20 bases lay between the germline ends. The CDR3 covers 14 residues. The CDR3 DNA is TGCAGCATACCGAGACTAGTCCCCATCTACGAGCAGTACGTC. Translated, it gives CSIPRLVPIYEQYV.

The sample holds a few counts of this clone. The chain uses TRBV5-1 and TRBJ1-2; 7 nucleotides line up with TRBD1. J lost 8 bases, V lost 4 bases, and 14 bases had no gene match. CDR3 length: 15 amino acids. Germline CDR1 and CDR2: SGHRS and YFSETQ. CDR3 sequence: CASSTKGQNFRGYTF. CDR3 DNA sequence: TGCGCCAGCAGCACGAAGGGACAGAACTTTAGGGGCTACACCTTC. Drawing the rest from reference TRBV5-1 and TRBJ1-2, the complete variable domain is KAGVTQTPRYLIKTRGQQVTLSCSPISGHRSVSWYQQTPGQGLQFLFEYFSETQRNKGNFPGRFSGRQFSNSRSEMNVSTLELGDSALYLCASSTKGQNFRGYTFGSGTRLTVV.

The chain has TRBV6-5 and TRBJ2-7; TRBD1 matches at 9 bases. CDR1 and CDR2 from the germline V gene are MNHEY and SVGAGI. The J segment lost 0 bases and the V segment lost 8 bases, leaving 5 bases of the junction unmatched. This CDR3 region has 14 residues. CDR3 coding DNA: TGTGCCAGCCAACAGGGGGCCAACTCCTACGAGCAGTACGTC. Protein: CASQQGANSYEQYV.

This clone was counted once. The gene calls are TRBV28 and TRBJ1-5; no firm D call. CDR3 size: 15 residues. With 4 bases removed from V and 2 bases from J, the gap between germline ends came to 12 bases. Germline V gene lookup returns CDR1 MDHEN and CDR2 SYDVKM. CDR3 amino acids: CASSSMDDGNQPQHF. The CDR3 nucleotides are TGTGCCAGCAGTTCTATGGACGACGGCAATCAGCCCCAGCATTTT. The whole variable domain, filled in from reference TRBV28 and TRBJ1-5, reads DVKVTQSSRYLVKRTGEKVFLECVQDMDHENMFWYRQDPGLGLRLIYFSYDVKMKEKGDIPEGYSVSREKKERFSLILESASTNQTSMYLCASSSMDDGNQPQHFGDGTRLSIL.

The chain joins TRBV19 to TRBJ1-5; D gene uncertain. V was cut by 8 bases and J by 0 bases, with 8 bases left in between. Germline V gene lookup returns CDR1 LNHDA and CDR2 SQIVND (reference sequence). This CDR3 comprises 13 residues. The CDR3 sequence: CASSTNSNQPQHF. The CDR3 region has the DNA TGTGCCAGTTCAACAAATAGCAATCAGCCCCAGCATTTT.